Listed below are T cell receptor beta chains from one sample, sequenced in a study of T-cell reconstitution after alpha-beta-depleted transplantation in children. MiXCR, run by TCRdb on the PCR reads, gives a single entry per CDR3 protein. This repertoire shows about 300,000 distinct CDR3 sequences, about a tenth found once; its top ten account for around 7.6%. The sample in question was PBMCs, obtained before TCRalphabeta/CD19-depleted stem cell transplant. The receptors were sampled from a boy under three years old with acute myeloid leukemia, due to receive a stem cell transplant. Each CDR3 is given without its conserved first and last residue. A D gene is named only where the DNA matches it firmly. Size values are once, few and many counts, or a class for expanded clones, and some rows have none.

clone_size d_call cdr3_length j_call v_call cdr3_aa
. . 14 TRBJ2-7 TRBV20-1 SARSSGNLISYEQY
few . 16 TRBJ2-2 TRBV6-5 ASSYHGGPGLPDGELF
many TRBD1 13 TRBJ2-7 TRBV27 ASSLGGQGRREQY
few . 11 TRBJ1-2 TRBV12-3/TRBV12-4 ASSFLRGGGYT
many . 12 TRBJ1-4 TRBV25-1 ASSEYAQREKLF
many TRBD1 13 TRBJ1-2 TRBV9 ASSVGTGGHYGYT
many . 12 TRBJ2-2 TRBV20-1 SAVTGGGTGELF
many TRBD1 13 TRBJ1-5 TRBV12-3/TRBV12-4 ASSLQGNSNQPQH
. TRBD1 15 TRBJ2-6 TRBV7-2 ASSPAQGVIGANVLT
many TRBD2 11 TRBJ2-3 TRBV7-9 ATLLAGVGTQY
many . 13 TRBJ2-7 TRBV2 ASSEGGQFPYEQY
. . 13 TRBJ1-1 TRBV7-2 ASSSGIPLGTEAF
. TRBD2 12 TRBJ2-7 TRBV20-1 SASGRGVGYEQY
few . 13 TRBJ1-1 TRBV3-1 ASSQGARRYTEAF
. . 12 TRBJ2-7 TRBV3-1 ASSQHPRSYEQY
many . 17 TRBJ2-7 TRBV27 ASGKAPGGTTMGRYEQY
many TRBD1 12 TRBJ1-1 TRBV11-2 ASSLGQGATEAF
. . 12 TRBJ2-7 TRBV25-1 ASSEFLGTYEQY
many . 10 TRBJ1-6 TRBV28 ASSQTDSPLH
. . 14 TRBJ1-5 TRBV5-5 ASSPWTGTRNQPQH
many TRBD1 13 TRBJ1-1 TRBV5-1 ASSFRTGPNTEAF
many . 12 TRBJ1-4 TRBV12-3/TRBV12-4 ASSLPGEQEKLF
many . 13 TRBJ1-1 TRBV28 ASSTRTALNTEAF
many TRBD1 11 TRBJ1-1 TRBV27 ASSYSGGTEAF
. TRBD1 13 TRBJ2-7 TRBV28 ASSFGGQISYEQY
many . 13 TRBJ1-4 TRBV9 ASSLSGSTNEKLF
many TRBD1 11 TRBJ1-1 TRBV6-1 ASRPTGGTEAF
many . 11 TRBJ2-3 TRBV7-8 ASGLSSTDTQY
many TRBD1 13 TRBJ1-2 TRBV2 ASSAFGTALGGYT
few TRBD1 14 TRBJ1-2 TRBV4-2 ASSSGQGGPNYGYT
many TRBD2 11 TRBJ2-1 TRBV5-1 ASMSGGPHEQF